This TCR beta chain was documented in a study of cytomegalovirus exposure and HLA in healthy donors. PCR used 60 Vbeta primers and 13 Jbeta primers. Per the original data handling: Later, 80 million or so unique TCR beta chains were counted in an analysis, and some 9.9 million of them were shared. Data came from immunoSEQ multiplex PCR; TCRdb stores just in-frame clones and leaves some out. The DNA gave D and trimming, while V, J and clone size come from that table. The data show about 130,000 clones, approximately 84% seen once. V gave up 8 bases and J gave up 2 bases, with 11 bases separating them. Germline CDR1 is ENHRY and CDR2 is SYGVKD. This CDR3 spans 13 amino acids. Study findings and constraints: An apparent linkage of common viral pathogens to several of the most significant clusters emerged in a later analysis. The number of N-insertions in an Asian-associated ancestry cluster was reportedly below the approximately 600-donor mean in a later analysis.

As regards this clone: Its antigen remains unknown.

The sample consisted of PBMCs. The receptor was isolated from a boy younger than 10 in good health and CMV-seronegative. The rearrangement uses TRBV10-3 and TRBJ2-3; D possibly corresponds to TRBD2 (5 bases). The CDR3 bases are TGTGCCATCGGGGAGCTGAACACAGATACGCAGTATTTT. Protein sequence: CAIGELNTDTQYF.